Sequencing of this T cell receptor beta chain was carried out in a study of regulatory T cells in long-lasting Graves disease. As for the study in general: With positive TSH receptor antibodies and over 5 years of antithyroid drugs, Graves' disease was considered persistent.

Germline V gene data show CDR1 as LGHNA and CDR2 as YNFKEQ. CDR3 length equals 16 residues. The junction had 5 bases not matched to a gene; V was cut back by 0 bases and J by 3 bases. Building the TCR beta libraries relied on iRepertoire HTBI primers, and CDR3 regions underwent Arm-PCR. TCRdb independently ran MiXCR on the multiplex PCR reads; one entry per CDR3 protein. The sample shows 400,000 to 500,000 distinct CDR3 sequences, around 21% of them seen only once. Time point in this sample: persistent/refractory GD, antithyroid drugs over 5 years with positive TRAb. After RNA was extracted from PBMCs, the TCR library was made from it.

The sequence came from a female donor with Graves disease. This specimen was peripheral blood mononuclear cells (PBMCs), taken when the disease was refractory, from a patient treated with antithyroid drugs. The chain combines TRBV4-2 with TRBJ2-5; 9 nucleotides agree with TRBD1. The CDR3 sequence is CASSQDGTGQEETQYF. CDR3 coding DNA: TGTGCCAGCAGCCAAGATGGGACAGGGCAAGAAGAGACCCAGTACTTC.